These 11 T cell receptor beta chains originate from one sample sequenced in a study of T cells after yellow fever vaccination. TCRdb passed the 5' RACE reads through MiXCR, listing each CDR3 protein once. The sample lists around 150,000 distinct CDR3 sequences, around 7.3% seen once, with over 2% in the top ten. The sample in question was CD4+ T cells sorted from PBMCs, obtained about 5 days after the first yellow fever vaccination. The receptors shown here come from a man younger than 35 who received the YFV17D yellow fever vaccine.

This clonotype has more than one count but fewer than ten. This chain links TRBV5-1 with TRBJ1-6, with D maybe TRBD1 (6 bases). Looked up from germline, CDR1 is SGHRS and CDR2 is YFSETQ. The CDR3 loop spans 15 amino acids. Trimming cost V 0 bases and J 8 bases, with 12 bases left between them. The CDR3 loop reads CASSLEQGPYSPLHF. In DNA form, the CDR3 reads TGCGCCAGCAGCTTGGAGCAGGGGCCCTATTCACCCCTCCACTTT.

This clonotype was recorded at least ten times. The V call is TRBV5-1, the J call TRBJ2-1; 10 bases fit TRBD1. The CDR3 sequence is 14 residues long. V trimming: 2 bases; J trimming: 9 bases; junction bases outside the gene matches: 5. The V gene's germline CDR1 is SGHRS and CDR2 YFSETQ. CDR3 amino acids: CASSFGRTGGEQFF. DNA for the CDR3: TGCGCCAGCAGCTTCGGACGGACAGGGGGTGAGCAGTTCTTC. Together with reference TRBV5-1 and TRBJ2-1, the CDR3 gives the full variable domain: KAGVTQTPRYLIKTRGQQVTLSCSPISGHRSVSWYQQTPGQGLQFLFEYFSETQRNKGNFPGRFSGRQFSNSRSEMNVSTLELGDSALYLCASSFGRTGGEQFFGPGTRLTVL.

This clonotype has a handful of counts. The CDR3 loop reads CASRPNLTGRREAFF. DNA of the CDR3: TGTGCCAGCAGGCCTAACCTAACAGGCCGCCGGGAAGCTTTCTTT. This chain uses TRBV6-1 with TRBJ1-1; possibly TRBD1 for D (5 bases). The CDR3 is 15 residues long. The germline V gene has CDR1 MNHNS and CDR2 SASEGT. Trimming pared 6 bases from V and 8 bases from J, leaving 22 bases between.

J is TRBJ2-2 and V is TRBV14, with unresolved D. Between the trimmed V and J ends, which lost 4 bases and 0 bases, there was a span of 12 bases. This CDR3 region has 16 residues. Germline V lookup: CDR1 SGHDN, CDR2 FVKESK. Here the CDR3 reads CASSRRTESNTGELFF. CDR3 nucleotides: TGTGCCAGCAGCCGAAGGACGGAGTCGAACACCGGGGAGCTGTTTTTT.

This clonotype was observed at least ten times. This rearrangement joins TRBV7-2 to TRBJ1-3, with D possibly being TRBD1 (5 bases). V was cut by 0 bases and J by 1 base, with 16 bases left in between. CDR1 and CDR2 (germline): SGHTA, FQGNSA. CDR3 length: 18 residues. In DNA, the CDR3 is TGTGCCAGCAGCTTAGCCCGCAGCAGGGTCAGGTCTGGAAACACCATATATTTT. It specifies CASSLARSRVRSGNTIYF.

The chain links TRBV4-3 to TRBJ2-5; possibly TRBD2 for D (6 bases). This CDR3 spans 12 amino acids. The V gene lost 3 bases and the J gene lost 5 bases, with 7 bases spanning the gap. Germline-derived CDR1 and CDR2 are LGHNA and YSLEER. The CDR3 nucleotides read TGCGCCAGCAGCCAGGACTATGAGACCCAGTACTTC. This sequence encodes CASSQDYETQYF.

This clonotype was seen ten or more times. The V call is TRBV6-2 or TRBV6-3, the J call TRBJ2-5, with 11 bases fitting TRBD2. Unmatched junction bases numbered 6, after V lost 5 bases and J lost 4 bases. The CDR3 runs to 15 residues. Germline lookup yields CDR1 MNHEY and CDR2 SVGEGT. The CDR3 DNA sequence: TGTGCCAGCAGTGTCCCACTAGCGGGGGTAGAGACCCAGTACTTC. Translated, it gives CASSVPLAGVETQYF.

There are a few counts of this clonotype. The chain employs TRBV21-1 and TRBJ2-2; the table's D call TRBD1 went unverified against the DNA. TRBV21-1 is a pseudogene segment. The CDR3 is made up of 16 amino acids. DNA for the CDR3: TGTGCCAGCAGCAAGACACAGGGAGTAAACACCGGGGAGCTGTTTTTT. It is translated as CASSKTQGVNTGELFF.

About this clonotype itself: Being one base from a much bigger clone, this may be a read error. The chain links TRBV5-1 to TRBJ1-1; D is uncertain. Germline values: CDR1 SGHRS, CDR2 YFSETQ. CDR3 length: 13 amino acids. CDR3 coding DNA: TGCGCCAGCAGCTTGAACAGCAACATTGAAGCTTTCTTT. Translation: CASSLNSNIEAFF.

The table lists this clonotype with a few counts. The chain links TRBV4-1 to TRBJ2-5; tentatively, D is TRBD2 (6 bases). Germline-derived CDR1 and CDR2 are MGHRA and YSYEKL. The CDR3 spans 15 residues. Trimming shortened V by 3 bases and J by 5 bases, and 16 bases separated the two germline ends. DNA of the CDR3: TGCGCCAGCAGCCAGCTAGGCGGGGTAAAGGAGACCCAGTACTTC. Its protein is CASSQLGGVKETQYF.

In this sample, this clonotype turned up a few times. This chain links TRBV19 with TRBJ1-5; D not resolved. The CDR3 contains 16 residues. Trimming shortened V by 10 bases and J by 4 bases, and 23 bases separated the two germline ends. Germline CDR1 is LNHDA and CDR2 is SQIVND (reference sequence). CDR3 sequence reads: CATQNRGWGVNQPQHF. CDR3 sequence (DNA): TGTGCCACCCAAAACCGAGGATGGGGTGTTAATCAGCCCCAGCATTTT.